This TCR beta chain was captured by sequencing in a study of Ad26.COV2.S vaccination and SARS-CoV-2 variants. General study results and limits: A substantial breadth of spike-specific CD8+ and CD4+ T cell responses after vaccination has been reported. Quantification of TCR breadth and depth may have yielded underestimates of total T cell responses.

Notes on this clone: Its antigen remains unknown.

The CDR3 totals 14 residues. Germline CDR1 and CDR2: SNHLY and FYNNEI. Trimming removed 2 bases from V and 3 bases from J, with 11 bases in between. This table comes from immunoSEQ multiplex PCR, and its TCRdb copy is limited to in-frame clones, with some not included. Of roughly 320,000 clones in the sample, 70% to 90% were seen once. Sample treatment: some 20 received Ad26.COV2.S at low or high dose, single or two shots; several received placebo; per-sample allocation not given. Sampling occurred on day 63 after the first vaccine or placebo injection. The study used a vaccine consisting of an Ad26 vector that expressed Wuhan-strain SARS-CoV-2 spike.

The source was peripheral blood, collected in a trial of Ad26.COV2.S vaccine versus placebo. This clonotype was obtained from a person aged 18-60 years who received the Ad26.COV2.S COVID-19 vaccine or a placebo. The rearrangement joins TRBV2 to TRBJ2-7; D gene unclear. CDR3: CASSEYGSRYEQYF. The CDR3 nucleotides read TGTGCCAGCAGTGAATATGGGTCCCGCTACGAGCAGTACTTC.